This T cell receptor (beta chain) emerged from a study of T cell responses to AZD1222 COVID-19 vaccine. Study-level points and caveats: Possibly, clonal diversity was underestimated; donors were largely white British and included more females.

The CDR3 contains 16 residues. J lost 1 base, V lost 0 bases, and 7 bases had no gene match. Germline V CDR1 and CDR2: SGHRS, YFSETQ. Clones were sequenced by immunoSEQ multiplex PCR, and TCRdb holds only the in-frame ones, with some missing. The top ten clones hold about 6.8% of a sample with around 99,000 clones, under 95% of them seen once. For this clone: The antigen is unknown.

The V gene is TRBV5-1, the J gene TRBJ2-7; TRBD1 agrees at 7 bases. The source is an adult who received the AZD1222 COVID-19 vaccine. The material sequenced was peripheral blood, taken 28 days after the second AZD1222 dose. CDR3 DNA sequence: TGCGCCAGCAGCTTGGCCGGGACAGACCTTTCCTACGAGCAGTACTTC. This translates into CASSLAGTDLSYEQYF.